Each of the 21 T cell receptor beta chains below was sequenced from the same sample in a study of T-cell memory formation after mild COVID-19. TCRdb independently ran MiXCR on the 5' RACE reads; one entry per CDR3 protein. Among roughly 200,000 distinct CDR3 sequences, 16% were seen once, and the ten largest hold around 2%. Specimen: PBMCs or a T cell subset sorted from them (not recorded which). These receptor sequences come from an adult woman who had mild COVID-19 (a few samples of this study predate the infection). Cell type and time point are not known.

This chain joins TRBV7-2 and TRBJ2-7; D may be TRBD2 (5 bases). V lost 1 base and J lost 1, with 11 bases in between. The length of the CDR3 is 15 residues. Per the germline V gene, CDR1 is SGHTA and CDR2 is FQGNSA. This chain's CDR3 is CASSLDSEGSYEQYF. DNA of the CDR3: TGTGCCAGCAGCTTAGACAGCGAGGGATCCTACGAGCAGTACTTC.

This clonotype came up a few times. The chain uses TRBV12-3 or TRBV12-4 and TRBJ2-1; 13 bases align to TRBD2. The CDR3 extends over 17 amino acids. J lost 0 bases, V lost 6 bases, and 5 bases had no gene match. DNA of the CDR3: TGTGCCAGCAGGGGACTAGCGGGAATGAGCTCCTACAATGAGCAGTTCTTC. This sequence encodes CASRGLAGMSSYNEQFF.

The V and J genes are TRBV14 and TRBJ2-7; the match to TRBD1 covers 7 bases. Germline V gene lookup returns CDR1 SGHDN and CDR2 FVKESK. The CDR3 length is 17 residues. V lost 1 base and J lost 0; bases outside the gene matches: 9. The CDR3 region has the DNA TGTGCCAGCAGCCAAGTGGGGACAGTTGTAACCTCCTACGAGCAGTACTTC. This translates into CASSQVGTVVTSYEQYF.

In its sample, this clonotype was seen a few times. The chain links TRBV7-2 to TRBJ2-7; tentative D call: TRBD2 (5 bases). With 4 bases removed from V and 0 bases from J, the gap between germline ends came to 19 bases. Germline loops: CDR1 SGHTA, CDR2 FQGNSA. The CDR3 extends over 17 amino acids. CDR3 coding DNA: TGTGCCAGCAGCTATACACCGGGGAGTATCAGCTCCTACGAGCAGTACTTC. Translation: CASSYTPGSISSYEQYF.

There are a few counts of this clonotype. V gene TRBV20-1 combines with J gene TRBJ2-1; 7 positions agree with TRBD2. This CDR3 contains 14 residues. The V and J ends lost 6 bases and 2 bases, in that order; junction bases with no gene match: 7. Germline CDR1 is DFQATT and CDR2 is SNEGSKA (reference sequence). Written as DNA, the CDR3 is TGCAGTGCGGATCCTAGCGGAACCTACAATGAGCAGTTCTTC. Encoded protein: CSADPSGTYNEQFF.

The chain joins TRBV5-5 to TRBJ2-3; TRBD2 is a possible D gene (6 bases). CDR1 SGHKS and CDR2 YYEKEE come from the germline V gene (reference sequence). V lost 6 bases and J 6 bases, leaving 17 bases between the germline ends. CDR3 size: 14 residues. CDR3 loop: CASTDLGGPDTQYF. The CDR3 coding sequence is TGTGCCAGCACCGACCTTGGAGGGCCGGATACGCAGTATTTT.

The chain has TRBV7-9 and TRBJ2-3; D unresolved. V shed 5 bases and J shed 0 bases, with 15 bases lying between them. This CDR3 region has 16 residues. Germline-derived CDR1 and CDR2 are SEHNR and FQNEAQ (reference sequence). CDR3 sequence (DNA): TGTGCCAGCAGCCAGGACCTTGGAGCTAGCACAGATACGCAGTATTTT. This sequence encodes CASSQDLGASTDTQYF.

This clonotype has just a few counts. The rearrangement joins TRBV5-1 to TRBJ2-1, with 9 bases lining up with TRBD1. CDR3 length: 16 amino acids. The junction had 7 bases not matched to a gene; V was cut back by 4 bases and J by 2 bases. Germline values: CDR1 SGHRS, CDR2 YFSETQ. The CDR3 nucleotides are TGCGCCAGCAGCAAGGGACAGGGTCAGGCCTACAATGAGCAGTTCTTC. Translating it yields CASSKGQGQAYNEQFF.

This rearrangement joins TRBV19 to TRBJ2-1; TRBD2 matches at 16 bases. V was pared by 3 bases and J by 7 bases, with 6 bases of the junction left unmatched. The CDR3 runs to 17 residues. CDR1 is LNHDA and CDR2 is SQIVND in the germline V gene (reference sequence). CDR3 in DNA: TGTGCCAGTAGTATGGGACTAGCGGGAGGGCTCGGTAATGAGCAGTTCTTC. As protein: CASSMGLAGGLGNEQFF.

This clonotype occurred a few times. The chain combines TRBV29-1 with TRBJ1-1, with D maybe TRBD1 (5 bases). V lost 4 bases, J lost 2 bases, and 17 bases lay in between. Looked up from germline, CDR1 is SQVTM and CDR2 is ANQGSEA. This CDR3 region has 15 residues. The CDR3 loop reads CSVGSLRGENTEAFF. The CDR3 DNA reads as TGCAGCGTTGGATCTTTGAGGGGCGAAAACACTGAAGCTTTCTTT.

This chain links TRBV3-1 with TRBJ1-2; maybe TRBD1 (5 bases). CDR1 LGHDT and CDR2 YNNKEL come from the germline V gene (reference sequence). V was trimmed by 4 bases and J by 4 bases, leaving 16 bases between them. The CDR3 covers 15 residues. CDR3 protein: CASSRPGTESYGYTF. The CDR3 region has the DNA TGTGCCAGCAGCCGACCCGGGACGGAAAGCTATGGCTACACCTTC.

This clonotype was seen a handful of times. The chain links TRBV4-3 to TRBJ2-1, with a tentative D call TRBD2 (5 bases). Per the germline V gene, CDR1 is LGHNA and CDR2 is YSLEER. With 6 bases removed from V and 0 bases from J, the gap between germline ends came to 15 bases. CDR3 length: 16 amino acids. The CDR3 protein is CASRREAGNSYNEQFF. The DNA for the CDR3 is TGCGCCAGCAGAAGAGAGGCGGGCAACTCCTACAATGAGCAGTTCTTC.

The chain couples TRBV11-2 to TRBJ2-6; possible D gene TRBD2, 5 bases. This CDR3 spans 18 amino acids. Trimming left V 8 bases short and J 1 base short, with 21 bases between. Germline V CDR1 and CDR2: SGHAT, FQNNGV. The CDR3 reads CASVPAGRSPSGANVLTF. CDR3 coding DNA: TGTGCCAGCGTTCCGGCGGGTCGCAGCCCTTCTGGGGCCAACGTCCTGACTTTC.

This clonotype was seen more than once but under ten times. The CDR3 nucleotides read TGCGCCAGCAGCCAATCCCGCGGACGTAGCAATCAGCCCCAGCATTTT. The encoded protein is CASSQSRGRSNQPQHF. The rearrangement uses TRBV4-3 and TRBJ1-5; D is uncertain. Trimming pared 2 bases from V and 0 bases from J, leaving 11 bases between. The CDR3 runs 16 residues. Germline V gene data show CDR1 as LGHNA and CDR2 as YSLEER.

J is TRBJ1-5 and V is TRBV12-3 or TRBV12-4; a possible D gene is TRBD1 (6 bases). V lost 7 bases to trimming and J lost 5 bases, with 15 bases between them. The CDR3 has 14 amino acids. The CDR3 reads CASTPTGSYQPQHF. The DNA for the CDR3 is TGTGCCAGCACCCCGACAGGTTCCTATCAGCCCCAGCATTTT.

V and J are TRBV20-1 and TRBJ2-1; D perhaps matches TRBD2 (5 bases). In germline, CDR1 is DFQATT, CDR2 SNEGSKA (reference sequence). Trimming removed 5 bases from V and 8 bases from J, with 16 bases in between. CDR3 length equals 13 residues. This CDR3 reads CSAGPTRPDEQFF. CDR3 sequence (DNA): TGCAGTGCTGGGCCAACTAGGCCCGATGAGCAGTTCTTC.

This clonotype was detected a few times. This chain connects TRBV7-2 to TRBJ2-3; 14 bases align to TRBD2. In germline, CDR1 is SGHTA, CDR2 FQGNSA. The CDR3 length is 18 residues. J gave up 4 bases and V 5 bases, and 11 bases lay outside the gene matches. The CDR3 DNA reads as TGTGCCAGCAGCCCGGGACTAGCGGGAGTAGGGGGCGCAGATACGCAGTATTTT. Protein product: CASSPGLAGVGGADTQYF.

The rearrangement joins TRBV7-9 to TRBJ2-7; no reliable D call. CDR1 and CDR2 (germline): SEHNR, FQNEAQ (reference sequence). The CDR3 consists of 14 residues. With 8 bases removed from V and 0 bases from J, the gap between germline ends came to 14 bases. Written as DNA, the CDR3 is TGTGCCAGCTCCCCATTCAGAGCCTCCTACGAGCAGTACTTC. Protein: CASSPFRASYEQYF. The whole variable domain, filled in from reference TRBV7-9 and TRBJ2-7, reads DTGVSQNPRHKITKRGQNVTFRCDPISEHNRLYWYRQTLGQGPEFLTYFQNEAQLEKSRLLSDRFSAERPKGSFSTLEIQRTEQGDSAMYLCASSPFRASYEQYFGPGTRLTVT.

This clonotype was seen more than once but under ten times. The J gene is TRBJ2-2, the V gene TRBV6-1; 10 bases map to TRBD1. This CDR3 is built from 16 residues. CDR1 and CDR2 (germline): MNHNS, SASEGT. J gave up 0 bases and V 6 bases, and 4 bases lay outside the gene matches. Written as DNA, the CDR3 is TGTGCCAGCAGGTCCGGGACAGGGGCGAACACCGGGGAGCTGTTTTTT. Translation gives CASRSGTGANTGELFF.

The V call is TRBV11-3, the J call TRBJ2-2, with D perhaps assigned TRBD1 or TRBD2 (5 bases each). Germline assignment: CDR1 SGHNT and CDR2 YENEEA. The CDR3 is made up of 18 amino acids. V lost 0 bases to trimming and J lost 7 bases, with 21 bases between them. DNA of the CDR3: TGTGCCAGCAGCTTAGAACCCCCGTGGGGGAGACGTGACGGGGAGCTGTTTTTT. This sequence encodes CASSLEPPWGRRDGELFF.

Many counts were recorded for this clonotype. V gene TRBV7-9 combines with J gene TRBJ2-3; D not certain. The V end was cut by 3 bases, the J end by 6 bases, with 4 bases between. Germline-derived CDR1 and CDR2 are SEHNR and FQNEAQ (reference sequence). CDR3 size: 11 residues. The chain's CDR3 is CASSLSDTQYF. The CDR3 nucleotides are TGTGCCAGCAGCTTGAGTGATACGCAGTATTTT.